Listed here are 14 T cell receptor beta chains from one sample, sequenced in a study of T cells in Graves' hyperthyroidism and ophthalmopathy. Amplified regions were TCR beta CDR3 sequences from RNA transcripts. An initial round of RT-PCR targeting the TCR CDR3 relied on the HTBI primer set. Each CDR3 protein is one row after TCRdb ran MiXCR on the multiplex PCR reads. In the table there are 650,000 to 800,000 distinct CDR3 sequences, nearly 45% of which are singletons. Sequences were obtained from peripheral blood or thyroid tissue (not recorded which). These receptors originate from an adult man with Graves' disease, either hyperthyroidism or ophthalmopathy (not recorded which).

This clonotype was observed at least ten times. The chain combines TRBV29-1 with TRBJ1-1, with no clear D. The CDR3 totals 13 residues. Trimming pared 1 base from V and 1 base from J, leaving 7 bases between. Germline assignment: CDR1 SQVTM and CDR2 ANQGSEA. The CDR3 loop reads CSVEVGGNTEAFF. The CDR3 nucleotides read TGCAGCGTTGAAGTGGGAGGGAACACTGAAGCTTTCTTT.

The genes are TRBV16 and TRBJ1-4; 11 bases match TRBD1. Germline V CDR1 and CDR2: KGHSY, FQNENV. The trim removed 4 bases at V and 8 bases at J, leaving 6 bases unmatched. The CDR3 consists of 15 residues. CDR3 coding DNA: TGTGCCAGCAGCCCCCCGGACAGGGGGCAGGAAAAACTGTTTTTT. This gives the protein CASSPPDRGQEKLFF.

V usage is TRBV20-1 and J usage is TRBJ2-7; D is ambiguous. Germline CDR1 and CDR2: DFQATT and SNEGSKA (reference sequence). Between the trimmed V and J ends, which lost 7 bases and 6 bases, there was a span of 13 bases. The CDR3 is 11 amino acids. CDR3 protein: CSVVALGEQYF. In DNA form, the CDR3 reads TGCAGTGTAGTTGCTCTCGGCGAGCAGTACTTC.

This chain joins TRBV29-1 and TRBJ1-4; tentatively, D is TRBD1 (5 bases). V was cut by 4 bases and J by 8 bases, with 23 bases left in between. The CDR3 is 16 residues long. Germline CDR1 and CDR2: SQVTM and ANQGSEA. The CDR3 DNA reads TGCAGCGTTGTCCCCCACGGGGCAGCGAACGAGGAAAAACTGTTTTTT. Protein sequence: CSVVPHGAANEEKLFF. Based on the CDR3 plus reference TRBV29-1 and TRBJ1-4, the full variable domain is SAVISQKPSRDICQRGTSLTIQCQVDSQVTMMFWYRQQPGQSLTLIATANQGSEATYESGFVIDKFPISRPNLTFSTLTVSNMSPEDSSIYLCSVVPHGAANEEKLFFGSGTQLSVL.

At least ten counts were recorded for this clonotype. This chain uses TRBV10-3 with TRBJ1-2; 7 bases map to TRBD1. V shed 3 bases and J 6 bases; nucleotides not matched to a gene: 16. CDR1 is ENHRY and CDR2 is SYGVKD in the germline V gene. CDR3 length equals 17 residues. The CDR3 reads CAISDSPPDRDQDGYTF. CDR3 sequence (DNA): TGTGCCATCAGTGATTCCCCACCCGACAGGGATCAGGATGGCTACACCTTC.

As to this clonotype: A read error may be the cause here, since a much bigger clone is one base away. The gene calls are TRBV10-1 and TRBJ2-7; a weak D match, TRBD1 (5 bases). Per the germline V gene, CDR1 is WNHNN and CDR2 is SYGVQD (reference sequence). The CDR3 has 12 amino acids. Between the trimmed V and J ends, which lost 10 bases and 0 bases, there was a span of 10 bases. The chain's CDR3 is CATGQGSYEQYF. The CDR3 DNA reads TGCGCCACCGGTCAGGGCTCCTACGAGCAGTACTTC.

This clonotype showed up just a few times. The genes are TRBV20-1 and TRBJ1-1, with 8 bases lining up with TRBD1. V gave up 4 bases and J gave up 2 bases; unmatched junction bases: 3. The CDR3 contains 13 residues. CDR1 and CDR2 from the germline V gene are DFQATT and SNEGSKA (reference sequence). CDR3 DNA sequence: TGCAGTGCTACACAGGGGGGAAACACTGAAGCTTTCTTT. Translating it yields CSATQGGNTEAFF.

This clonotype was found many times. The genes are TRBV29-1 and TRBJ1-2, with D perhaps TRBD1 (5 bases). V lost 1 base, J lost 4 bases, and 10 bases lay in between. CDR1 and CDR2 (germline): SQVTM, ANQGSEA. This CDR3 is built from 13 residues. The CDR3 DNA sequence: TGCAGCGTTGAAGGGAGTGGGGCCTATGGCTACACCTTC. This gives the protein CSVEGSGAYGYTF.

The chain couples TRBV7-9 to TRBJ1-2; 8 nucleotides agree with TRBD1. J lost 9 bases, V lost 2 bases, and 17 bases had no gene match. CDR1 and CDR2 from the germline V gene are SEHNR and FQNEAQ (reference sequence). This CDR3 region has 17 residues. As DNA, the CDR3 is TGTGCCAGCAGCTTATCTTCGGCGGGACAGGAGTACGGGAGCTACACCTTC. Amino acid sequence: CASSLSSAGQEYGSYTF.

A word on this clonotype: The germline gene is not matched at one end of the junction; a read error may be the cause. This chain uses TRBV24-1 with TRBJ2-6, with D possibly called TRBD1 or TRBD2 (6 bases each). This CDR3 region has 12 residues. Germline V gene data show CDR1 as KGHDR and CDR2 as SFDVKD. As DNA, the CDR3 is TGTGCCACCAGCGGAGGGGGCAACGTCCTGACTTTC. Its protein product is CATSGGGNVLTF.

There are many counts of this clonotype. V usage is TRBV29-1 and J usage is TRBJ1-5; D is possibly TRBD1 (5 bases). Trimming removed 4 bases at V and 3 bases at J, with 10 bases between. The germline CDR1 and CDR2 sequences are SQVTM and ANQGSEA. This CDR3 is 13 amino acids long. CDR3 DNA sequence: TGCAGCGTTGGAGGGACCCCCAATCAGCCCCAGCATTTT. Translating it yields CSVGGTPNQPQHF.

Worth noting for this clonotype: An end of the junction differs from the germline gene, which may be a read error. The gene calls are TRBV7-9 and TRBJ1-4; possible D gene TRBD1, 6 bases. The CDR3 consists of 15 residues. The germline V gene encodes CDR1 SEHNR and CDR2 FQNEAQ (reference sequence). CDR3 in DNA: TGTACCAGCAGCTTAGAAGGACAGACTAATGTAAAACTGTTTTTT. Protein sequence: CTSSLEGQTNVKLFF. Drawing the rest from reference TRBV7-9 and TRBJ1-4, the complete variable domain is DTGVSQNPRHKITKRGQNVTFRCDPISEHNRLYWYRQTLGQGPEFLTYFQNEAQLEKSRLLSDRFSAERPKGSFSTLEIQRTEQGDSAMYLCTSSLEGQTNVKLFFGSGTQLSVL.

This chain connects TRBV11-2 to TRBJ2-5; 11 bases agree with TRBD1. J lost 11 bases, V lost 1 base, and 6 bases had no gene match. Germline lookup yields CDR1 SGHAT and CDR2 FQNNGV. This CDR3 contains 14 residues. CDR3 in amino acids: CASSLAGTGGSQYF. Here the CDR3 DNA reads TGTGCCAGCAGCTTAGCCGGGACAGGGGGGAGTCAGTACTTC.

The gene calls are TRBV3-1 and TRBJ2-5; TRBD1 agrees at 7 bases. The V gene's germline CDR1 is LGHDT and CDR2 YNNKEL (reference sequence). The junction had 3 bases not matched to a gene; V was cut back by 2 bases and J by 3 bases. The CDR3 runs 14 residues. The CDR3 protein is CASSQYTGEETQYF. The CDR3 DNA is TGTGCCAGCAGCCAATACACAGGGGAAGAGACCCAGTACTTC.